This TCR beta chain was observed in a study of blood T cell repertoires in COVID-19. Across the whole study: T cells, B-cell-depleted T cells, or PBMCs supplied cDNA or gDNA.

Per the original methods: Amplified reference gene primers provided the basis for estimating nucleated cell counts. The protocol was immunoSEQ multiplex PCR, while the TCRdb copy is restricted to in-frame clones and leaves out a portion. That table gives V, J and clone size, and the DNA gave D and trimming. This sample has approximately 350,000 clones, with around 86% found just once. Patients in Seattle were enrolled during active infection, then followed longitudinally. The V gene end was trimmed by 6 bases and the J gene end by 0 bases; junction bases not matched to a gene: 2. This CDR3 comprises 14 residues. Looked up from germline, CDR1 is LNHDA and CDR2 is SQIVND (reference sequence).

This sequence joins TRBV19 and TRBJ1-5; the match to TRBD1 covers 7 bases. Sequenced: peripheral blood. This TCR was recovered from a woman aged 45-60 years with COVID-19, enrolled during active disease. Here the CDR3 reads CASRTGYSNQPQHF. In DNA, the CDR3 is TGTGCCAGTAGGACAGGGTATAGCAATCAGCCCCAGCATTTT.